The clone carrying this T cell receptor beta chain has a count of ten or more. Germline assignment: CDR1 SGHRS and CDR2 YFSETQ. V lost 0 bases, J lost 6 bases, and 3 bases stayed unmatched. The CDR3 runs to 14 residues. Quantitative 5'-RACE with molecular barcodes was used to make the TCR beta libraries. TCRdb called the 5' RACE reads again in MiXCR, with one record for every CDR3 protein. The table includes about 130,000 distinct CDR3 sequences, about 6.4% detected once. This record belongs to a study of CD8 T cells in ankylosing spondylitis. The source of this sequence is a male donor with ankylosing spondylitis or in good health (not recorded which). Sequenced input: blood, either unsorted or a sorted T cell fraction (not recorded which). The chain carries TRBV5-1 and TRBJ2-1, with 7 bases aligning to TRBD1. CDR3 amino acids: CASSLGGTVNEQFF. The CDR3 DNA sequence: TGCGCCAGCAGCTTGGGGGGGACAGTCAATGAGCAGTTCTTC.